The rows below give T cell receptor beta chains drawn from one sample of a study of OX40 agonist ivuxolimab in advanced cancers. Libraries were prepared by immunoSEQ multiplex PCR; TCRdb keeps only in-frame clonotypes and omits some of them. Among around 140,000 clones, roughly nine tenths were seen once, and the ten largest hold roughly 0.99%. The sequencing here drew on CD4+ or CD8+ T cells sorted from blood, taken in a trial of the OX40 agonist ivuxolimab. These receptor sequences come from an adult with an advanced solid tumor such as melanoma, head and neck, liver or kidney cancer. Both conserved end residues are part of each CDR3. The D gene is left open where the match is weak. Clone size is not always given. Where it is, it says once, few, many or a class for expanded clones.

clone size	V gene	D gene	J gene	CDR3 protein	CDR3 DNA
few	TRBV5-1	TRBD2	TRBJ2-1	CASSLTSGANEQFF	TGCGCCAGCAGCTTAACTAGCGGGGCCAATGAGCAGTTCTTC
-	TRBV5-1	-	TRBJ2-5	CASNLLETQYF	TGCGCCAGCAACTTGTTAGAGACCCAGTACTTC
few	TRBV20-1	-	TRBJ2-7	CSAQRVPEQYF	TGCAGTGCTCAACGGGTTCCGGAGCAGTACTTC
-	TRBV5-8	-	TRBJ2-3	CASSLGAGPSTDTQYF	TGTGCCAGCAGCTTGGGGGCGGGACCTAGCACAGATACGCAGTATTTT
few	TRBV7-9	-	TRBJ1-5	CASSLWDSNQPQHF	TGTGCCAGCAGCTTATGGGATAGCAATCAGCCCCAGCATTTT
-	TRBV20-1	-	TRBJ2-5	CSARRETQYF	TGCAGTGCTAGAAGGGAGACCCAGTACTTC
-	TRBV5-6	-	TRBJ1-1	CASSRTTGKGEAFF	TGTGCCAGCAGCCGAACTACGGGTAAGGGTGAAGCTTTCTTT
once	TRBV9	TRBD2	TRBJ2-5	CASSVTSGSVGGETQYF	TGTGCCAGCAGCGTCACTAGCGGGAGTGTCGGGGGAGAGACCCAGTACTTC
once	TRBV11-2	TRBD2	TRBJ2-5	CASSLAGGQETQYF	TGTGCCAGCAGCTTAGCGGGAGGGCAAGAGACCCAGTACTTC
-	TRBV7-9	-	TRBJ1-6	CASSDGVSPLHF	TGTGCCAGCAGTGACGGCGTTTCACCCCTCCACTTT
-	TRBV18	-	TRBJ2-7	CASSPPSRPYEQYF	TGTGCCAGCTCACCACCGTCCAGGCCCTACGAGCAGTACTTC
-	TRBV7-9	TRBD1	TRBJ1-1	CASSQQGSSTEAFF	TGTGCCAGCAGCCAACAGGGGAGTAGCACTGAAGCTTTCTTT
once	TRBV5-1	-	TRBJ2-2	CASSRATGPNTGELFF	TGCGCCAGCAGCCGGGCTACAGGTCCGAACACCGGGGAGCTGTTTTTT
-	TRBV2	-	TRBJ1-4	CAMVVMSNEKLFF	TGTGCCATGGTGGTGATGTCGAATGAAAAACTGTTTTTT
-	TRBV7-2	TRBD2	TRBJ2-1	CASRLLAGSSYNEQFF	TGTGCCAGCAGGTTGTTAGCGGGAAGCTCCTACAATGAGCAGTTCTTC
-	TRBV11-1	-	TRBJ1-1	CASSPSLTNTEAFF	TGTGCCAGCAGCCCATCGCTAACAAACACTGAAGCTTTCTTT
-	TRBV28	-	TRBJ2-7	CASTDPSIREQYF	TGTGCCAGCACCGACCCCTCTATACGCGAGCAGTACTTC
-	TRBV9	-	TRBJ1-1	CASSVGMTLPNTEAFF	TGTGCCAGCAGCGTAGGAATGACATTACCGAACACTGAAGCTTTCTTT
-	TRBV28	TRBD1	TRBJ2-3	CASSPGTGRTDTQYF	TGTGCCAGCAGTCCCGGGACAGGGCGCACAGATACGCAGTATTTT
-	TRBV7-9	TRBD1	TRBJ1-1	CASSHRDRANTEAFF	TGTGCCAGCAGCCACCGGGACAGGGCGAACACTGAAGCTTTCTTT
-	TRBV5-1	TRBD2	TRBJ2-1	CASSLGLAGVGGWDEQFF	TGCGCCAGCAGCTTGGGACTAGCGGGAGTAGGAGGGTGGGATGAGCAGTTCTTC
-	TRBV2	TRBD2	TRBJ2-7	CASRGLRETWEQYF	TGTGCCAGCAGGGGCTTGCGGGAGACGTGGGAGCAGTACTTC
once	TRBV13	TRBD2	TRBJ2-3	CASSLGKAGGPTDTQYF	TGTGCCAGCAGCTTGGGAAAAGCGGGAGGGCCGACAGATACGCAGTATTTT
-	TRBV2	TRBD1	TRBJ1-2	CASSEAGQATRSYYGYTF	TGTGCCAGCAGTGAAGCGGGACAGGCGACCCGCTCGTACTATGGCTACACCTTC
-	TRBV28	TRBD1	TRBJ1-5	CASTGQRNSNQPQHF	TGTGCCAGCACGGGACAGAGGAATAGCAATCAGCCCCAGCATTTT
-	TRBV29-1	TRBD2	TRBJ2-7	CSVEVGTSGEQYF	TGCAGCGTTGAAGTGGGGACTAGCGGCGAGCAGTACTTC
-	TRBV28	TRBD1	TRBJ2-7	CASSLPDRGRHEQYF	TGTGCCAGCAGTTTACCCGACAGGGGGAGGCACGAGCAGTACTTC
few	TRBV27	-	TRBJ1-5	CASSLVMGNPPFGQPQHF	TGTGCCAGCAGTCTAGTAATGGGGAATCCCCCGTTCGGTCAGCCCCAGCATTTT
-	TRBV27	-	TRBJ1-1	CASSFKGRNTEAFF	TGTGCCAGCAGTTTCAAGGGTAGAAACACTGAAGCTTTCTTT
-	TRBV7-2	TRBD2	TRBJ2-1	CASSALAGGYNEQFF	TGTGCCAGCAGCGCCCTAGCGGGAGGATACAATGAGCAGTTCTTC
-	TRBV7-3	-	TRBJ2-5	CASSLGGGETQYF	TGTGCCAGCAGCTTGGGAGGCGGGGAGACCCAGTACTTC
-	TRBV9	TRBD2	TRBJ2-3	CASSVVSGSADTQYF	TGTGCCAGCAGCGTAGTGAGCGGGAGTGCAGATACGCAGTATTTT
-	TRBV25-1	-	TRBJ2-2	CASSAQDTGELFF	TGTGCCAGCAGTGCTCAGGACACCGGGGAGCTGTTTTTT
-	TRBV19	TRBD1	TRBJ1-6	CASSTRPGQRINNSPLHF	TGTGCCAGTAGTACTCGACCGGGACAGCGAATAAATAATTCACCCCTCCACTTT
-	TRBV18	-	TRBJ1-2	CASSPPSRGSLNYGYTF	TGTGCCAGCTCACCACCGTCCAGGGGCTCCCTTAACTATGGCTACACCTTC
-	TRBV7-9	-	TRBJ1-2	CASSLQGSLDGYTF	TGTGCCAGCAGCTTACAGGGATCCCTGGATGGCTACACCTTC
-	TRBV28	-	TRBJ1-5	CASGPLGNQPQHF	TGTGCCAGCGGACCCCTAGGGAATCAGCCCCAGCATTTT
-	TRBV29-1	-	TRBJ2-5	CSVERGTQYF	TGCAGCGTTGAACGGGGGACCCAGTACTTC
-	TRBV27	-	TRBJ1-5	CASMGRLSNRPQHF	TGTGCCAGCATGGGTCGTCTGTCCAATAGGCCCCAGCATTTT
-	TRBV28	-	TRBJ2-6	CASSFYQPTSGANVLTF	TGTGCCAGCAGTTTTTATCAGCCGACCTCTGGGGCCAACGTCCTGACTTTC
-	TRBV28	TRBD1	TRBJ1-5	CASSFRTGISNQPQHF	TGTGCCAGCAGTTTCCGGACAGGGATTAGCAATCAGCCCCAGCATTTT
-	TRBV14	TRBD2	TRBJ2-1	CASSRPLAAPYNEQFF	TGTGCCAGCAGCCGCCCTCTAGCGGCACCCTACAATGAGCAGTTCTTC
-	TRBV13	TRBD1	TRBJ1-1	CASSSGTVEAFF	TGTGCCAGCAGCTCTGGGACAGTTGAAGCTTTCTTT
-	TRBV7-9	TRBD2	TRBJ2-7	CASSSGLAGTSRGYYEQYF	TGTGCCAGCAGCTCCGGACTAGCGGGGACATCAAGGGGATACTACGAGCAGTACTTC
-	TRBV10-1	-	TRBJ2-3	CASNGGRIGTQYF	TGCGCCAGCAATGGGGGGCGTATAGGTACGCAGTATTTT
-	TRBV7-2	TRBD2	TRBJ2-3	CASKRSGNPRTDTQYF	TGTGCCAGCAAGCGTAGCGGGAATCCCCGCACAGATACGCAGTATTTT
once	TRBV29-1	-	TRBJ2-7	CSVEERSEQYF	TGCAGCGTTGAAGAAAGGTCCGAGCAGTACTTC
-	TRBV14	-	TRBJ2-5	CASSRDWRETQYF	TGTGCCAGCAGCCGGGACTGGCGAGAGACCCAGTACTTC
-	TRBV7-9	TRBD1	TRBJ2-1	CASGYTGTDQFF	TGTGCCAGCGGGTACACCGGGACAGATCAGTTCTTC
-	TRBV19	TRBD1	TRBJ1-5	CASSIDRTGISNQPQHF	TGTGCCAGTAGTATAGACCGGACAGGGATAAGCAATCAGCCCCAGCATTTT
-	TRBV4-3	-	TRBJ2-7	CASSQDLAAVALYEQYF	TGCGCCAGCAGCCAAGACCTGGCGGCAGTAGCTTTATACGAGCAGTACTTC
-	TRBV5-4	-	TRBJ2-4	CASSLRTRVDIQYF	TGTGCCAGCAGCTTAAGAACAAGAGTAGACATTCAGTACTTC
-	TRBV11-3	TRBD2	TRBJ2-1	CASSFGWGGIPYNEQFF	TGTGCCAGCAGCTTTGGGTGGGGGGGGATACCCTACAATGAGCAGTTCTTC
-	TRBV14	-	TRBJ2-1	CASSPSSYGNEQFF	TGTGCCAGCAGCCCTAGTAGCTACGGTAATGAGCAGTTCTTC
once	TRBV28	TRBD1	TRBJ2-1	CASSSWTGGIYNEQFF	TGTGCCAGCAGTTCCTGGACAGGGGGCATATACAATGAGCAGTTCTTC
once	TRBV18	TRBD1	TRBJ1-2	CASSPTGTGEDYGYTF	TGTGCCAGCTCACCGACAGGGACAGGGGAAGACTATGGCTACACCTTC
-	TRBV30	TRBD1	TRBJ2-2	CAWSVRSRGPSGELFF	TGTGCCTGGAGTGTAAGGTCCAGGGGGCCGTCCGGGGAGCTGTTTTTT
few	TRBV10-1	-	TRBJ2-2	CASSESGTAEGGELFF	TGCGCCAGCAGTGAGTCTGGGACCGCTGAGGGCGGGGAGCTGTTTTTT
once	TRBV7-3	-	TRBJ1-1	CASSLTNREAFF	TGTGCCAGCAGCTTAACGAACCGTGAAGCTTTCTTT